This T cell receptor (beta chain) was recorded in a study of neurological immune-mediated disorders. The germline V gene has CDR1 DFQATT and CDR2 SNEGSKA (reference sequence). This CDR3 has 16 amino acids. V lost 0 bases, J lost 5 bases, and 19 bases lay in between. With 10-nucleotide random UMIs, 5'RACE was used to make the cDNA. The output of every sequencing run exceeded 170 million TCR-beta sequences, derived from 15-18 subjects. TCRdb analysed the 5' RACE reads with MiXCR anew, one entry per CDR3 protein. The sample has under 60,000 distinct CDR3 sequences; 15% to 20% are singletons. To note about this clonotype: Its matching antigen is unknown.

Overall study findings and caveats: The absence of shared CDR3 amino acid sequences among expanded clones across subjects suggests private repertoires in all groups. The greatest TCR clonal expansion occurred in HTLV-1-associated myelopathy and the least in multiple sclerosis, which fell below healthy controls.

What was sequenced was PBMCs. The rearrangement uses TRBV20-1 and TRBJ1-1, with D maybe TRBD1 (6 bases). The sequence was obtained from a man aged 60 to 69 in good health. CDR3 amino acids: CSARERGARRGTEAFF. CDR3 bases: TGCAGTGCTAGAGAGAGAGGGGCGAGGAGGGGGACTGAAGCTTTCTTT.